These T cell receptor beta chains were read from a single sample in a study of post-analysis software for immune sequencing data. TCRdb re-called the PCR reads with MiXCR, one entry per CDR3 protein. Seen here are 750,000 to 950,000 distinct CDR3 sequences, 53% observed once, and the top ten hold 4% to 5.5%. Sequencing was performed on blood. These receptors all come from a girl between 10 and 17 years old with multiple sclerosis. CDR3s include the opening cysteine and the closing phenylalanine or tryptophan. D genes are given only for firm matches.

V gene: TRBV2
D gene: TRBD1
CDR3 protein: CASSEVLGQGVEQYF

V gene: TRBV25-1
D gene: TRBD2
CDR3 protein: CASRPSGPAGEQYF

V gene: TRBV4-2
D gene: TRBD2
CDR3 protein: CASSPTGGNIVGQYF

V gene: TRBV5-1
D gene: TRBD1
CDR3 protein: CASSLGQGIFTYEQYF

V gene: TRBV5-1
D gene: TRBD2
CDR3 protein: CASSPELAGVYEQYF

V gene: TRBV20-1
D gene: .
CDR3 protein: CSASMGGHGSYNEQFF

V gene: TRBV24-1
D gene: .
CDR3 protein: CATSDFVGGTDTQYF

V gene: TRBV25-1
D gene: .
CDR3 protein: CASSEGLRTDTQYF

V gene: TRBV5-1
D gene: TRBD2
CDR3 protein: CASSSPGLAGTLSYGQYF

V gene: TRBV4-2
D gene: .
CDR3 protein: CASSQDTVRFF

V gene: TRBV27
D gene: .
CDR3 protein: CASSFQLSPLHF

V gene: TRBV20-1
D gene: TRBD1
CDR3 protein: CSAVKLDREVGYTF

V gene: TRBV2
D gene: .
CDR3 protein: CASSESGPETQYF

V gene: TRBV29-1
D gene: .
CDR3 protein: CSVVRGEEQYF

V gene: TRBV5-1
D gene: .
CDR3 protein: CASSLMGREQYF

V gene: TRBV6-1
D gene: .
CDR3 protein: CASSERPYEQYF